These 19 T cell receptor beta chains came from one sample sequenced in a study of blood T cell repertoires in COVID-19. Here immunoSEQ multiplex PCR was the method, and the copy in TCRdb shows in-frame clones only, minus some. The table records 100,000 to 150,000 clones, 80% to 85% of them present only once. Sample: peripheral blood. The source of these receptors is a woman aged 50 to 60 with acute or convalescent COVID-19.

The gene calls are TRBV4-1 and TRBJ1-5; D perhaps matches TRBD1 (6 bases). Germline assignment: CDR1 MGHRA and CDR2 YSYEKL. The CDR3 has 18 residues. V was clipped by 0 bases and J by 11 bases, with 26 bases between them. Here the CDR3 DNA reads TGCGCCAGCAGCCAAGATAGTAGTGGCAGGGGAATAGGTGCGGCCCAGCATTTT. Translation gives CASSQDSSGRGIGAAQHF.

This clone was seen only once. The rearrangement joins TRBV5-4 to TRBJ2-7, with TRBD2 identical over 9 bases. Looked up from germline, CDR1 is SGHNT and CDR2 is YYREEE (reference sequence). The V and J ends lost 4 bases and 2 bases, in that order; junction bases with no gene match: 7. The CDR3 spans 15 residues. The DNA of the CDR3 is TGTGCCAGCAGCAGACGGACTAGCGTACCCTACGAGCAGTACTTC. As protein: CASSRRTSVPYEQYF.

The chain is built from TRBV28 and TRBJ2-7; 8 positions agree with TRBD1. V was clipped by 6 bases and J by 0 bases; unmatched bases: 13. This CDR3 comprises 17 residues. Germline V gives CDR1 MDHEN, CDR2 SYDVKM. CDR3: CASRQRRRTGNSYEQYF. As DNA, the CDR3 is TGTGCCAGCAGACAAAGACGTCGGACAGGGAACTCCTACGAGCAGTACTTC.

V usage is TRBV9 and J usage is TRBJ1-1; TRBD1 is a possible D gene (5 bases). This CDR3 has 15 residues. CDR1 and CDR2 from the germline V gene are SGDLS and YYNGEE. V was pared by 4 bases and J by 1 base, with 14 bases between. The CDR3 DNA sequence: TGTGCCAGCAGCATCTTGGGGGAGGGGAACACTGAAGCTTTCTTT. Translated: CASSILGEGNTEAFF.

V and J are TRBV6-5 and TRBJ1-1, with D unresolved. From germline, CDR1 is MNHEY and CDR2 SVGAGI. This CDR3 spans 13 amino acids. Trimming removed 6 bases at V and 1 base at J, with 9 bases between. CDR3 sequence reads: CASRGSKNTEAFF. The DNA of the CDR3 is TGTGCCAGCAGGGGCAGCAAGAACACTGAAGCTTTCTTT.

The chain links TRBV6-5 to TRBJ2-1; TRBD2 matches 8 bases. Germline V gene sequence: CDR1 MNHEY, CDR2 SVGAGI. The CDR3 has 14 amino acids. Trimming removed 5 bases from V and 9 bases from J; junction bases left unmatched: 9. For the CDR3, the DNA is TGTGCCAGCAGTCAAACGGGGGGGCCTGTTGAGCAGTTCTTC. Translation: CASSQTGGPVEQFF.

The V call is TRBV15, the J call TRBJ1-4; D might be TRBD1 (6 bases). This CDR3 is built from 15 residues. From germline, CDR1 is LNHNV and CDR2 YYDKDF (reference sequence). The germline V and J ends were trimmed by 0 bases and 8 bases, with 13 bases remaining between them. CDR3 in amino acids: CATSREYRVREKLFF. In DNA, the CDR3 is TGTGCCACCAGCAGAGAGTACAGGGTGCGGGAAAAACTGTTTTTT.

The chain is built from TRBV28 and TRBJ2-7; no reliable D call. CDR1 is MDHEN and CDR2 is SYDVKM in the germline V gene. Trimming removed 3 bases from V and 6 bases from J, with 6 bases in between. The length of the CDR3 is 11 residues. CDR3 residues: CASSFEREQYF. The CDR3 DNA follows: TGTGCCAGCAGTTTCGAGCGCGAGCAGTACTTC.

This clone was detected only once. The J gene is TRBJ1-1, the V gene TRBV2, with D unresolved. Germline CDR1 SNHLY, CDR2 FYNNEI. The CDR3 consists of 14 residues. V was shortened by 7 bases and J by 3 bases, with 15 bases between the two germline ends. The CDR3 here is CASTQQRGYTEAFF. The CDR3 DNA is TGTGCCAGCACCCAACAAAGAGGGTACACTGAAGCTTTCTTT.

This clone was observed once. The V call is TRBV5-5, the J call TRBJ2-7; 8 bases fit TRBD1. The CDR3 consists of 15 residues. Germline V gene sequence: CDR1 SGHKS, CDR2 YYEKEE (reference sequence). Trimming took 0 bases from V and 4 from J; bases not matched to a gene: 6. The CDR3 is CASSLGPGGLYEQYF. CDR3 sequence (DNA): TGTGCCAGCAGCTTGGGTCCAGGGGGCCTATACGAGCAGTACTTC.

The table lists this clone with a count of one. This chain uses TRBV19 with TRBJ1-5; D gene unclear. This CDR3 spans 14 amino acids. Between the trimmed V and J ends, which lost 3 bases and 1 base, there was a span of 7 bases. The germline V gene encodes CDR1 LNHDA and CDR2 SQIVND (reference sequence). CDR3 sequence: CASSIMRSNQPQHF. The CDR3 nucleotides are TGTGCCAGTAGTATTATGAGAAGCAATCAGCCCCAGCATTTT.

The chain couples TRBV3-1 (or the pseudogene TRBV3-2) to TRBJ2-7, with a tentative D call TRBD1 (6 bases). Germline V gene sequence: CDR1 LGHDT, CDR2 YNNKEL (reference sequence). V lost 3 bases and J 3 bases, leaving 12 bases between the germline ends. The CDR3 is 14 residues long. The CDR3 nucleotides are TGTGCCAGCAGCCAGAACAGGGATCTCTACGAGCAGTACTTC. Its protein product is CASSQNRDLYEQYF.

V is TRBV30 and J is TRBJ1-1; no reliable D call. This CDR3 region has 12 residues. From germline, CDR1 is GTSNPN and CDR2 SVGIG (reference sequence). Deletions cut 5 bases from V and 4 bases from J, with 11 bases between. CDR3 in amino acids: CAWASEITEAFF. In nucleotides, the CDR3 is TGTGCCTGGGCTTCGGAGATCACTGAAGCTTTCTTT.

V gene TRBV7-8 combines with J gene TRBJ2-5, with D tentatively TRBD1 (6 bases). Germline CDR1 SGHVS, CDR2 FQNEAQ. The CDR3 runs 16 residues. V was cut by 4 bases and J by 5 bases, with 20 bases left in between. The CDR3 DNA reads TGTGCCAGCAGCTCCCCTGTGTTCAGGGGTACGGAGACCCAGTACTTC. Residues: CASSSPVFRGTETQYF.

The CDR3 loop is CASSLGGGSGPKLFF. In nucleotides, the CDR3 is TGTGCCAGCAGCTTAGGAGGGGGAAGTGGCCCAAAACTGTTTTTT. The rearrangement uses TRBV7-9 and TRBJ1-4; TRBD1 is a possible D gene (6 bases). CDR1 is SEHNR, CDR2 FQNEAQ, per germline (reference sequence). V dropped 1 base and J dropped 10 bases, with 16 bases sitting between them. The CDR3 has 15 amino acids.

The chain joins TRBV28 to TRBJ2-1; D is possibly TRBD1 (5 bases). Germline loops: CDR1 MDHEN, CDR2 SYDVKM. The ends were cut back, 4 bases at V and 5 bases at J, with 9 bases in the middle. The CDR3 loop spans 13 amino acids. The CDR3 region is CASSYRRDNEQFF. The CDR3 DNA reads TGTGCCAGCAGTTACAGGAGAGACAATGAGCAGTTCTTC.

This clone was detected a few times. V is TRBV3-1 (or the pseudogene TRBV3-2) and J is TRBJ1-3, with D hard to call. The V and J ends lost 3 bases and 3 bases respectively, with 3 bases between them. Looked up from germline, CDR1 is LGHDT and CDR2 is YNNKEL (reference sequence). This CDR3 is 12 amino acids long. This CDR3 is CASSHSGNTIYF. The CDR3 nucleotides are TGTGCCAGCAGCCATAGTGGAAACACCATATATTTT.

This chain uses TRBV7-3 with TRBJ1-2, with D tentatively TRBD1 (5 bases). CDR3 size: 16 residues. Trimming took off 0 bases at V and 4 bases at J, with 15 bases between the two ends. Germline-derived CDR1 and CDR2 are SGHTA and FQGTGA. The CDR3 is CASSLTPDNSLYGYTF. DNA for the CDR3: TGTGCCAGCAGCTTAACCCCGGACAACAGTCTCTATGGCTACACCTTC.

The chain carries TRBV21-1 and TRBJ1-4; the table's D call of TRBD1 was not tested on the DNA. TRBV21-1 is a pseudogene segment. This CDR3 spans 16 amino acids. The CDR3 loop is CASNARDTKIGEKLFF. As DNA, the CDR3 is TGTGCCAGCAACGCTAGGGACACCAAAATAGGAGAAAAACTGTTTTTT.